This T cell receptor beta chain originates from a study of CD8 T cells in ankylosing spondylitis. Trimming took 4 bases from V and 5 from J, leaving 17 bases between them. This CDR3 contains 16 residues. Germline values: CDR1 LGHNA, CDR2 YSLEER. In this sample, this clonotype turned up many times. Its specificity is not known. General observations from the study: Both synovial fluid and blood in reactive arthritis had previously been reported to carry some motif variants. Disease-associated clones were reportedly significantly overrepresented in matched ankylosing spondylitis synovial fluid. Among TCR beta sequences, a motif of several highly homologous variants appeared characteristic of ankylosing spondylitis blood.

The TCR beta libraries were generated through quantitative 5'-RACE incorporating molecular barcodes. TCRdb itself ran the 5' RACE reads through MiXCR, one entry per CDR3 protein. In the table there are 300,000 to 350,000 distinct CDR3 sequences, 20% of which are singletons. Sequenced input: blood, either unsorted or a sorted T cell fraction (not recorded which). The TCR sequence derives from a female donor with ankylosing spondylitis or in good health (not recorded which). This chain joins TRBV4-3 and TRBJ1-4, with unresolved D. The CDR3 coding sequence is TGCGCCAGCAGCCCCGGACGGGCAGGACTGAATGAAAAACTGTTTTTT. Amino acid sequence: CASSPGRAGLNEKLFF.